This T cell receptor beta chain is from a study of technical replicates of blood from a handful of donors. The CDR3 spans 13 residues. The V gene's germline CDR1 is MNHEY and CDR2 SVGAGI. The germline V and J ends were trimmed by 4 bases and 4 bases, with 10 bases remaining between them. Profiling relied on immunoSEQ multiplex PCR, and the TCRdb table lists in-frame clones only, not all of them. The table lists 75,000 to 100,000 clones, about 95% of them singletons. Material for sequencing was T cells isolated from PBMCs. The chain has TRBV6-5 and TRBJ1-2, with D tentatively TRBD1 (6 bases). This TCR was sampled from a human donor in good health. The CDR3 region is CASSLTGIYGYTF. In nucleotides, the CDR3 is TGTGCCAGCAGTTTAACAGGGATCTATGGCTACACCTTC.